This T cell receptor beta chain is drawn from a study of monozygotic twins with inflammatory bowel disease. Study-level results: Varied immunosuppressive treatments among patients may have increased repertoire variability.

TCRdb processed the 5' RACE reads again and assigns one entry to each CDR3 protein, with no DNA. This table lists 300,000 to 400,000 distinct CDR3 sequences. Concerning this clonotype: The antigen is unknown.

In germline, CDR1 is MDHEN, CDR2 SYDVKM. The CDR3 runs to 16 residues. This TCR was recovered from a human donor with ulcerative colitis or Crohn's disease, or a healthy co-twin of an affected twin (not recorded which). Sequencing was performed on blood. The chain recombines TRBV28 with TRBJ1-1; TCRdb designates TRBD1, a call that cannot be tested without DNA. CDR3 loop: CASSFPHSIMNTEAFF.